This is a list of T cell receptor beta chains from one sample in a study of spatial heterogeneity in lung cancer. MiXCR, applied by TCRdb to the 5' RACE reads, yields one record per CDR3 protein. The data hold under 75,000 distinct CDR3 sequences, with about 9.5% observed a single time. This specimen consisted of PBMCs, obtained at follow-up. The receptors stem from a female donor with early-stage non-small cell lung cancer. Each CDR3 is given with its conserved first and last residue. The D gene is left open where the match is weak. The size of a clone is reported for some rows only, either as once, few or many, or as a class for expanded clones.

D gene	V gene	J gene	clone size	CDR3 DNA	CDR3 protein
TRBD2	TRBV3-1	TRBJ2-1	many	TGTGCCAGCAGTGCACTAGGACTAGCGGGAGGGGCCGGCTCCTACAATGAGCAGTTCTTC	CASSALGLAGGAGSYNEQFF
TRBD2	TRBV6-6	TRBJ2-3	.	TGTGCCAGCCGGGAGGGTGAGGGCGCAGATACGCAGTATTTT	CASREGEGADTQYF
.	TRBV5-1	TRBJ1-2	many	TGCGCCAGCAGCTTGGCAGACATCTATGGCTACACCTTC	CASSLADIYGYTF
.	TRBV5-1	TRBJ1-1	many	TGCGCCAGCAGACCTAATTCAGGGCTTGAAGCTTTCTTT	CASRPNSGLEAFF
.	TRBV3-1	TRBJ2-5	many	TGTGCCAGCAGCCAAGTGCGTTCAGAGACCCAGTACTTC	CASSQVRSETQYF
.	TRBV5-6	TRBJ1-1	.	TGTGCCAGCAGCAGGAGGACGAACACTGAAGCTTTCTTT	CASSRRTNTEAFF
TRBD1	TRBV10-2	TRBJ1-3	many	TGCGCCAGCAGGGCAGGGGGCGAGCCTGATCGAGGCAACACCATATATTTT	CASRAGGEPDRGNTIYF
.	TRBV27	TRBJ1-6	few	TGTGCCAGCAGTCCTCCAGTGGGCGGCCTGGACCATAATTCACCCCTCCACTTT	CASSPPVGGLDHNSPLHF
.	TRBV29-1	TRBJ1-4	many	TGCAGCGTTGATGGAGGTGGTGAAAAACTGTTTTTT	CSVDGGGEKLFF
.	TRBV12-3/TRBV12-4	TRBJ1-5	few	TGTGCCAGCAGTTTGGGCCCCGGTCAGCCCCAGCATTTT	CASSLGPGQPQHF
.	TRBV2	TRBJ2-3	many	TGTGCCAGCAGCGAACTAGTCCGTACGCAGTATTTT	CASSELVRTQYF
TRBD2	TRBV6-1	TRBJ2-7	.	TGTGCCAGCAGCGGGGGACTAGCGGGACGAAAAGGCCACGAGCAGTACTTC	CASSGGLAGRKGHEQYF
.	TRBV6-6	TRBJ2-7	many	TGTGCCAGCATCTCGTTAGCAGGAACCTACGAGCAGTACTTC	CASISLAGTYEQYF
TRBD2	TRBV7-9	TRBJ2-1	.	TGTGCCAGCAGCTTAGTCATGGGAGGGCCCTACAATGAGCAGTTCTTC	CASSLVMGGPYNEQFF
.	TRBV7-9	TRBJ2-7	many	TGTGCCAGCAGCTGGGGCAGAAGCAGCTCCTACGAGCAGTACTTC	CASSWGRSSSYEQYF
TRBD1	TRBV6-1	TRBJ2-3	.	TGTGCCAGCAGCGTAACAGGGGATACCACAGATACGCAGTATTTT	CASSVTGDTTDTQYF
.	TRBV7-9	TRBJ2-2	many	TGTGCCAGCAGCTTCGACAGCCACACCGGGGAGCTGTTTTTT	CASSFDSHTGELFF
.	TRBV20-1	TRBJ2-5	.	TGCAGTGCTTCAAGGGGGGGGACCCAGTACTTC	CSASRGGTQYF
.	TRBV23-1	TRBJ2-7	few	TGCGCCAGCAAGTGGCCCCGGGGGTCCCGGCGGGAGCAGTACTTC	CASKWPRGSRREQYF
.	TRBV20-1	TRBJ2-3	many	TGCAGTGCTAGAGAAACGACCCGAGATACGCAGTATTTT	CSARETTRDTQYF
.	TRBV23-1	TRBJ2-7	many	TGCGCCAACCGGGACTCTTCCTACGAGCAGTACTTC	CANRDSSYEQYF
.	TRBV5-1	TRBJ2-1	many	TGCGCCAGCAGCTTGGGGCAAAATGAGCAGTTCTTC	CASSLGQNEQFF
.	TRBV6-1	TRBJ1-1	few	TGTGCCAGCAGGTTGGTAGGGGGGGTGAACACTGAAGCTTTCTTT	CASRLVGGVNTEAFF
TRBD2	TRBV7-3	TRBJ2-1	few	TGTGCCAGCAGCTACGGGACTAGTAATGAGCAGTTCTTC	CASSYGTSNEQFF
.	TRBV29-1	TRBJ2-2	many	TGCAGCGCCAACCCCAGGAGTACCGGGGAGCTGTTTTTT	CSANPRSTGELFF
.	TRBV10-3	TRBJ2-3	many	TGTGCCACCATTCCAGCGGACAGCACAGATACGCAGTATTTT	CATIPADSTDTQYF
.	TRBV3-1	TRBJ2-7	many	TGTGCCAGCAGCCAAGACCGGGACCCAACCTACGAGCAGTACTTC	CASSQDRDPTYEQYF
TRBD2	TRBV20-1	TRBJ2-1	.	TGCAGTGCCGCTTTATCTAGCGGGAGATGGGTTGAGCAGTTCTTC	CSAALSSGRWVEQFF
.	TRBV6-4	TRBJ2-1	many	TGTGCCAGCAGTGCCCCTCCGGGACTGAAATACAATGAGCAGTTCTTC	CASSAPPGLKYNEQFF
.	TRBV7-2	TRBJ2-2	many	TGTGCCAGCACCTTGATAAGGGGAAGGGAGCTGTTTTTT	CASTLIRGRELFF
TRBD1	TRBV12-3/TRBV12-4	TRBJ1-1	.	TGTGCCAGCACCCTCCCCGACAGGGTTCAAACTGAAGCTTTCTTT	CASTLPDRVQTEAFF
.	TRBV29-1	TRBJ2-1	many	TGCAGCGTTGATAGGGTGGATGAGCAGTTCTTC	CSVDRVDEQFF
TRBD2	TRBV20-1	TRBJ2-1	.	TGCAGTGCCATCCCCGGGACTAGGCGGGGGTACAATGAGCAGTTCTTC	CSAIPGTRRGYNEQFF
.	TRBV7-6	TRBJ2-5	many	TGTGCCAGCAGCTGGTTTCAAGAGACCCAGTACTTC	CASSWFQETQYF
TRBD2	TRBV10-3	TRBJ2-1	.	TGTGCCATCAGTGAGTCCCTGGGCGGGAGGGCCAATGAGCAGTTCTTC	CAISESLGGRANEQFF
TRBD1	TRBV19	TRBJ2-1	many	TGTGCCAGTAGTACCCCTTACAGGGGTGGTAAGAATGAGCAGTTCTTC	CASSTPYRGGKNEQFF
TRBD2	TRBV20-1	TRBJ2-1	many	TGCAGTGCTACCCGGACTAGCGGGAGAGGTGAGCAGTTCTTC	CSATRTSGRGEQFF
.	TRBV28	TRBJ1-2	many	TGTGCCAGCAGGGGGTTTTATGGCTACACCTTC	CASRGFYGYTF
TRBD2	TRBV7-2	TRBJ2-2	many	TGTGCCAGCAGCTTAGTAGCGGGAAACGGGGAGCTGTTTTTT	CASSLVAGNGELFF
TRBD2	TRBV5-4	TRBJ2-1	few	TGTGCCAGCAGCTTGGGGGACTACGAGCGGTTCTTC	CASSLGDYERFF
.	TRBV7-8	TRBJ1-1	.	TGTGCCAGCAGCTTAGTTTCGGGAGATGCCACTGAAGCTTTCTTT	CASSLVSGDATEAFF
.	TRBV7-3	TRBJ1-1	.	TGTGCCAGCAGCTTAAGAGAGGCCTCCACTGAAGCTTTCTTT	CASSLREASTEAFF
.	TRBV5-1	TRBJ2-7	few	TGCGCCAGCAGCCCAAAAGCGGACGGGTACGAGCAGTACTTC	CASSPKADGYEQYF
TRBD2	TRBV7-9	TRBJ2-7	.	TGTGCCAGCAGCACACTAGCGGGAGGAGTTTCCGAGCAGTACTTC	CASSTLAGGVSEQYF
TRBD1	TRBV29-1	TRBJ2-7	many	TGCAGCGTTGACACCCCCGGGACAGGGAGGTCCTACGAGCAGTACTTC	CSVDTPGTGRSYEQYF